A single sample is the source of the 2 T cell receptor beta chains below, sequenced in a study of OX40 agonist ivuxolimab in advanced cancers. Here immunoSEQ multiplex PCR was the method, and the copy in TCRdb shows in-frame clones only, minus some. This table has about 130,000 clones, 90% appearing once. The source material was CD4+ or CD8+ T cells sorted from blood, sampled in a trial of the OX40 agonist ivuxolimab. Receptors originate from an adult with an advanced solid tumor such as melanoma, head and neck, liver or kidney cancer.

This chain links TRBV6-5 with TRBJ2-2; a possible D gene is TRBD2 (6 bases). The V gene lost 6 bases and the J gene lost 4 bases, with 15 bases spanning the gap. CDR1 is MNHEY, CDR2 SVGAGI, per germline. The CDR3 covers 15 residues. The CDR3 protein is CASSLIAETTGELFF. CDR3 DNA sequence: TGTGCCAGCAGCCTTATAGCGGAGACCACCGGGGAGCTGTTTTTT.

The chain has TRBV28 and TRBJ1-6; the D gene is possibly TRBD1 (5 bases). V shed 5 bases and J shed 9 bases, with 14 bases lying between them. This CDR3 is 14 amino acids long. The germline V gene encodes CDR1 MDHEN and CDR2 SYDVKM. The CDR3 bases are TGTGCCAGCAGTACCGCGCGGGGGTTTTCACCCCTCCACTTT. Translating it yields CASSTARGFSPLHF.